Following are 20 T cell receptor beta chains from one sample sequenced in a study of cytomegalovirus exposure and HLA in healthy donors. 60 Vbeta and 13 Jbeta primers were used in PCR. Method: immunoSEQ multiplex PCR; TCRdb's copy keeps in-frame clones and lacks some. The sample includes roughly 100,000 clones, 65% to 85% of them seen just once. Sequencing was done on a sample of PBMCs. Every receptor here comes from a male donor in good health and CMV-seronegative.

The chain couples TRBV2 to TRBJ1-5; D possibly corresponds to TRBD1 (6 bases). The germline V and J ends were trimmed by 6 bases and 5 bases, with 17 bases remaining between them. This CDR3 is 15 amino acids long. Germline CDR1 and CDR2: SNHLY and FYNNEI. The CDR3 DNA reads as TGTGCCAGCAGGACACGGACAGAAGCAGATCAGCCCCAGCATTTT. Translation gives CASRTRTEADQPQHF. Based on the CDR3 plus reference TRBV2 and TRBJ1-5, the full variable domain is EPEVTQTPSHQVTQMGQEVILRCVPISNHLYFYWYRQILGQKVEFLVSFYNNEISEKSEIFDDQFSVERPDGSNFTLKIRSTKLEDSAMYFCASRTRTEADQPQHFGDGTRLSIL.

The V call is TRBV11-3, the J call TRBJ2-5; 10 bases agree with TRBD1. J lost 5 bases, V lost 5 bases, and 2 bases had no gene match. The V gene's germline CDR1 is SGHNT and CDR2 YENEEA. The length of the CDR3 is 13 residues. The CDR3 reads CASSGDRGETQYF. CDR3 bases: TGTGCCAGCAGCGGGGACAGGGGTGAGACCCAGTACTTC.

The genes are TRBV7-2 and TRBJ2-7, with 8 positions matching TRBD1. Unmatched junction bases numbered 4, after V lost 1 base and J lost 2 bases. In germline, CDR1 is SGHTA, CDR2 FQGNSA. The CDR3 has 15 amino acids. CDR3 in DNA: TGTGCCAGCAGCTTAGGTGGGACAGGCGCCTACGAGCAGTACTTC. Translating it yields CASSLGGTGAYEQYF. Looking up the rest from reference TRBV7-2 and TRBJ2-7 gives the full variable domain: GAGVSQSPSNKVTEKGKDVELRCDPISGHTALYWYRQSLGQGLEFLIYFQGNSAPDKSGLPSDRFSAERTGGSVSTLTIQRTQQEDSAVYLCASSLGGTGAYEQYFGPGTRLTVT.

The rearrangement uses TRBV19 and TRBJ1-2; TRBD1 agrees at 9 bases. This CDR3 spans 14 amino acids. CDR1 LNHDA and CDR2 SQIVND come from the germline V gene (reference sequence). V shed 3 bases and J 8 bases; nucleotides not matched to a gene: 7. The CDR3, as DNA: TGTGCCAGTAGTATTTGGGGACAGGGTGACGGCTACACCTTC. Amino acids: CASSIWGQGDGYTF.

V gene TRBV7-6 combines with J gene TRBJ2-7; D ambiguous. The V and J ends lost 2 bases and 0 bases respectively, with 14 bases between them. This CDR3 region has 16 residues. Per the germline V gene, CDR1 is SGHVS and CDR2 is FNYEAQ. The DNA of the CDR3 is TGTGCCAGCAGCTTAAACCCCGGCGGTGTCTCCTACGAGCAGTACTTC. Its protein is CASSLNPGGVSYEQYF.

The V call is TRBV4-3, the J call TRBJ2-1; weak D call: TRBD2 (6 bases). Trimming took 1 base from V and 3 from J, leaving 13 bases between them. Germline V gene sequence: CDR1 LGHNA, CDR2 YSLEER. This CDR3 has 16 residues. The CDR3 DNA is TGCGCCAGCAGCCAAGTATCCGGGAGAGGCTACAATGAGCAGTTCTTC. As protein: CASSQVSGRGYNEQFF.

The chain recombines TRBV27 with TRBJ2-7; D may be TRBD1 (5 bases). The CDR3 is made up of 13 amino acids. Trimming shortened V by 3 bases and J by 2 bases, and 8 bases separated the two germline ends. Germline CDR1 is MNHEY and CDR2 is SMNVEV (reference sequence). The CDR3 loop is CASSFDRAYEQYF. The CDR3 DNA reads TGTGCCAGCAGTTTCGACAGAGCCTACGAGCAGTACTTC.

The chain recombines TRBV5-5 with TRBJ2-5; the match to TRBD1 covers 7 bases. Trimming cost V 1 base and J 3 bases; bases outside gene matches: 3. Germline loops: CDR1 SGHKS, CDR2 YYEKEE (reference sequence). CDR3 length: 14 amino acids. CDR3 bases: TGTGCCAGCAGCTTGTACAGGGGAGAAGAGACCCAGTACTTC. Protein: CASSLYRGEETQYF. The full variable domain, rest sourced from reference TRBV5-5 and TRBJ2-5, is DAGVTQSPTHLIKTRGQQVTLRCSPISGHKSVSWYQQVLGQGPQFIFQYYEKEERGRGNFPDRFSARQFPNYSSELNVNALLLGDSALYLCASSLYRGEETQYFGPGTRLLVL.

The chain combines TRBV6-5 with TRBJ2-1, with D perhaps TRBD1 (6 bases). Germline loops: CDR1 MNHEY, CDR2 SVGAGI. This CDR3 has 14 residues. V lost 3 bases and J lost 7, with 13 bases in between. The CDR3 DNA follows: TGTGCCAGCAGTTATCTGGACAGCGGAAATGAGCAGTTCTTC. Protein: CASSYLDSGNEQFF.

This clone occurred once. J is TRBJ2-2 and V is TRBV2; 10 bases agree with TRBD2. In germline, CDR1 is SNHLY, CDR2 FYNNEI. The CDR3 length is 16 residues. Trimming removed 4 bases from V and 5 bases from J; junction bases left unmatched: 7. In DNA, the CDR3 is TGTGCCAGCAGTGTTAGCGGGAGGACGGGAACCGGGGAGCTGTTTTTT. Its translation: CASSVSGRTGTGELFF.

The chain has TRBV7-9 and TRBJ2-1, with 10 bases that match TRBD2. V gave up 6 bases and J gave up 8 bases; unmatched junction bases: 19. CDR3 size: 18 residues. In germline, CDR1 is SEHNR, CDR2 FQNEAQ (reference sequence). The CDR3 region has the DNA TGTGCCAGCAGGCCTACTAGAGTAGCGGGAGGCCGGGCGGATGAGCAGTTCTTC. Amino acid sequence: CASRPTRVAGGRADEQFF.

The V gene is TRBV2, the J gene TRBJ1-5; D may be TRBD1 (6 bases). This CDR3 is 15 amino acids long. Between the trimmed V and J ends, which lost 5 bases and 0 bases, there was a span of 11 bases. The germline gives CDR1 SNHLY, CDR2 FYNNEI. CDR3 DNA sequence: TGTGCCAGCAGTCCACAGGGAAATAGCAATCAGCCCCAGCATTTT. Amino acid sequence: CASSPQGNSNQPQHF.

The gene calls are TRBV7-8 and TRBJ2-5, with D perhaps TRBD1 (5 bases). The germline V gene has CDR1 SGHVS and CDR2 FQNEAQ. CDR3 size: 16 residues. V lost 4 bases to trimming and J lost 0 bases, with 15 bases between them. In DNA, the CDR3 is TGTGCCAGCAGCTCTCGTTTGACAGCGAACCAAGAGACCCAGTACTTC. This codes for CASSSRLTANQETQYF.

This clone occurred once. V usage is TRBV27 and J usage is TRBJ2-5, with a weak D call TRBD1 (6 bases). The V and J ends lost 2 bases and 3 bases respectively, with 13 bases between them. The CDR3 sequence is 15 residues long. CDR1 and CDR2 from the germline V gene are MNHEY and SMNVEV (reference sequence). DNA of the CDR3: TGTGCCAGCAGTTTACGGTGGACAGCCGAAGAGACCCAGTACTTC. This gives the protein CASSLRWTAEETQYF.

The J gene is TRBJ1-1, the V gene TRBV11-2, with D possibly matching TRBD1 (6 bases). The germline V gene encodes CDR1 SGHAT and CDR2 FQNNGV. The CDR3 spans 14 residues. The V and J ends lost 3 bases and 1 base respectively, with 9 bases between them. This CDR3 is CASSFSQGNTEAFF. Written as DNA, the CDR3 is TGTGCCAGCAGCTTCTCACAGGGGAACACTGAAGCTTTCTTT.

This sequence joins TRBV6-1 and TRBJ1-2, with TRBD1 matching 8 bases. CDR3 length equals 16 residues. From germline, CDR1 is MNHNS and CDR2 SASEGT. The junction had 8 bases not matched to a gene; V was cut back by 0 bases and J by 5 bases. The CDR3 region has the DNA TGTGCCAGCAGTGAAGCTAGCGGACAGGGAATTTATGGCTACACCTTC. Residues: CASSEASGQGIYGYTF.

The chain joins TRBV19 to TRBJ1-5, with D possibly being TRBD1 (5 bases). Trimming stripped 0 bases from V and 7 bases from J, with 13 bases between. The CDR3 has 15 residues. Germline assignment: CDR1 LNHDA and CDR2 SQIVND (reference sequence). CDR3 nucleotide sequence: TGTGCCAGTAGTATAGATACCGGGGGTGGGCAGCCCCAGCATTTT. Translating gives CASSIDTGGGQPQHF.

V gene TRBV13 combines with J gene TRBJ2-1; tentatively, D is TRBD2 (6 bases). This CDR3 comprises 23 residues. Trimming shortened V by 2 bases and J by 0 bases, and 32 bases separated the two germline ends. Germline V gives CDR1 PRHDT, CDR2 FYEKMQ (reference sequence). The CDR3 sequence: CASSLKPISLTQRASLSYNEQFF. For the CDR3, the DNA is TGTGCCAGCAGCTTAAAACCCATAAGTTTGACCCAGCGGGCAAGCCTCTCCTACAATGAGCAGTTCTTC.

This clone occurred a few times. The chain carries TRBV7-6 and TRBJ1-1; no firm D call. Germline V gene lookup returns CDR1 SGHVS and CDR2 FNYEAQ. The CDR3 sequence is 13 residues long. The V and J ends lost 5 bases and 5 bases respectively, with 12 bases between them. Written as DNA, the CDR3 is TGTGCCAGCAGCCAAATCGGGGAGACTGAAGCTTTCTTT. This codes for CASSQIGETEAFF.

The chain combines TRBV5-4 with TRBJ1-2, with D perhaps TRBD1 (6 bases). This CDR3 has 14 residues. Germline V CDR1 and CDR2: SGHNT, YYREEE (reference sequence). Trimming removed 3 bases at V and 5 bases at J, with 14 bases between. The CDR3 region is CASSSRGGGYGYTF. CDR3 DNA sequence: TGTGCCAGCAGCTCCAGAGGGGGGGGATATGGCTACACCTTC.